This entry features one T cell receptor beta chain sequence. The source of the sample is a study of cytomegalovirus exposure and HLA in healthy donors. This table comes from immunoSEQ multiplex PCR, and its TCRdb copy is limited to in-frame clones, with some not included. The table lists about 44,000 clones, 93% of them singletons, with less than 2.5% in the top ten. After removal of 0 bases from V and 3 bases from J, the junction contained 8 bases not matched to a gene. CDR3 length equals 16 residues. Germline values: CDR1 LNHDA, CDR2 SQIVND (reference sequence). The V call is TRBV19, the J call TRBJ2-7; TRBD1 aligns across 7 bases. The sample was PBMCs. The receptor was derived from a woman between 18 and 30 years old in good health and CMV-seronegative. This CDR3 is CASSIEGGRALYEQYF. The CDR3 DNA sequence: TGTGCCAGTAGTATAGAAGGGGGCCGGGCCCTCTACGAGCAGTACTTC.